This record covers a single T cell receptor beta chain. This record belongs to a study of T cells in Graves' hyperthyroidism and ophthalmopathy. Germline V lookup: CDR1 LNHDA, CDR2 SQIVND (reference sequence). CDR3 length: 15 residues. Trimming took 4 bases from V and 0 from J, leaving 10 bases between them. Amplified regions were TCR beta CDR3 sequences from RNA transcripts. The primer set for the first-round RT-PCR of the TCR CDR3 was HTBI. TCRdb ran MiXCR on the multiplex PCR reads and lists one entry per CDR3 protein. The sample yields approximately 410,000 distinct CDR3 sequences, roughly an eighth seen once.

The TCR sequence derives from a woman under 30 with Graves' hyperthyroidism. The V call is TRBV19, the J call TRBJ2-1; D is unresolved. The sequencing input was blood. DNA of the CDR3: TGTGCCAGTAGTACTTATAGGAGCTCCTACAATGAGCAGTTCTTC. It yields the protein CASSTYRSSYNEQFF. Variable domain in full (rest from reference TRBV19 and TRBJ2-1): DGGITQSPKYLFRKEGQNVTLSCEQNLNHDAMYWYRQDPGQGLRLIYYSQIVNDFQKGDIAEGYSVSREKKESFPLTVTSAQKNPTAFYLCASSTYRSSYNEQFFGPGTRLTVL.